The 13 T cell receptor beta chains below come from one sample, sequenced in a study of graft-versus-host responses after intestinal transplantation (dated by TCRdb to the early 2020s). These receptors' targets are unknown. Preparation of the library involved the immunoSEQ multiplex PCR assay. Not all clones reach the TCRdb copy of this immuneACCESS table, which keeps in-frame sequences only. Checked studies attribute under half of the gap to unresolved V genes and leave the rest unexplained. This sample gives some 100,000 clones in total; around nine tenths of them show up just once. The ten largest clones add up to 5% to 6.5% of the sample. The sample's time point, from its label and the paper: cells obtained before transplantation from donor or recipient. Sequences were derived from unstimulated CD8+ T cells sorted from spleen or lymph node cells, sampled before intestinal transplant. These receptors all come from a human donor who received an intestinal transplant.

The sample holds a few counts of this clone. The chain is built from TRBV5-6 and TRBJ2-1; D may be TRBD1 (6 bases). The CDR3 covers 16 residues. The germline CDR1 and CDR2 sequences are SGHDT and YYEEEE. With 4 bases removed from V and 2 bases from J, the gap between germline ends came to 16 bases. The chain's CDR3 is CASSQPTGNTYNEQFF. CDR3 nucleotide sequence: TGTGCCAGCAGCCAACCCACAGGGAACACCTACAATGAGCAGTTCTTC.

The chain joins TRBV6-1 to TRBJ2-7, with a possible D match to TRBD2 (6 bases). CDR1 MNHNS and CDR2 SASEGT come from the germline V gene. The CDR3 is made up of 16 amino acids. V lost 4 bases to trimming and J lost 1 base, with 17 bases between them. CDR3 DNA: TGTGCCAGCAGTGTCCAGGTCAGTCGGGAGTCCTACGAGCAGTACTTC. This encodes CASSVQVSRESYEQYF.

This chain links TRBV5-6 with TRBJ2-7, with D hard to call. The V gene's germline CDR1 is SGHDT and CDR2 YYEEEE. Trimming cost V 2 bases and J 4 bases, with 10 bases left between them. The CDR3 has 13 amino acids. CDR3 amino acids: CASSFGQEYEQYF. The DNA of the CDR3 is TGTGCCAGCAGCTTTGGCCAGGAGTACGAGCAGTACTTC.

The chain has TRBV19 and TRBJ1-4; 7 positions match TRBD1. The CDR3 has 18 amino acids. Per the germline V gene, CDR1 is LNHDA and CDR2 is SQIVND (reference sequence). The junction had 13 bases not matched to a gene; V was cut back by 5 bases and J by 1 base. The CDR3 here is CASSPGGPTYGTNEKLFF. DNA for the CDR3: TGTGCCAGTAGTCCAGGGGGGCCGACGTATGGAACTAATGAAAAACTGTTTTTT.

V and J are TRBV5-6 and TRBJ1-4; TRBD1 might be the D (6 bases). Trimming stripped 2 bases from V and 5 bases from J, with 7 bases between. This CDR3 is 13 amino acids long. The V gene's germline CDR1 is SGHDT and CDR2 YYEEEE. CDR3 residues: CASSLGGNEKLFF. CDR3 DNA sequence: TGTGCCAGCAGCTTAGGGGGGAATGAAAAACTGTTTTTT.

The chain couples TRBV19 to TRBJ2-7; D gene ambiguous. V shed 6 bases and J shed 2 bases, with 20 bases lying between them. The CDR3 is 16 amino acids. Germline V gene sequence: CDR1 LNHDA, CDR2 SQIVND (reference sequence). Here the CDR3 reads CASSQAWLDRAYEQYF. The DNA for the CDR3 is TGTGCCAGTAGCCAAGCCTGGTTGGACCGAGCCTACGAGCAGTACTTC.

The chain is built from TRBV7-3 and TRBJ1-2; D is undetermined. The CDR3 has 13 residues. Trimming removed 2 bases from V and 6 bases from J, with 10 bases in between. Germline CDR1 SGHTA, CDR2 FQGTGA. CDR3 sequence: CASSLSGLDGYTF. In nucleotides, the CDR3 is TGTGCCAGCAGCTTATCGGGGTTGGATGGCTACACCTTC.

The rearrangement joins TRBV9 to TRBJ2-2; the D is unclear. Germline CDR1 and CDR2: SGDLS and YYNGEE. The V and J ends lost 0 bases and 1 base respectively, with 10 bases between them. The CDR3 has 16 residues. CDR3 protein: CASSVAETWNTGELFF. CDR3 bases: TGTGCCAGCAGCGTAGCCGAGACATGGAACACCGGGGAGCTGTTTTTT.

This clone showed up just once. One end of the junction varies from germline; a read error may be responsible. This sequence joins TRBV5-1 and TRBJ2-3; D is undetermined. The germline V gene encodes CDR1 SGHRS and CDR2 YFSETQ. This CDR3 comprises 11 residues. Here the CDR3 reads CARSLLNTQYF. The CDR3 nucleotides are TGCGCCAGAAGCTTATTAAATACGCAGTATTTT.

The chain links TRBV27 to TRBJ2-1; D is uncertain. This CDR3 region has 15 residues. Germline V gene data show CDR1 as MNHEY and CDR2 as SMNVEV (reference sequence). With 4 bases removed from V and 0 bases from J, the gap between germline ends came to 10 bases. CDR3 in DNA: TGTGCCAGCAGTTCCCCGACCCGCTCCTACAATGAGCAGTTCTTC. Translating it yields CASSSPTRSYNEQFF.

The count of this clone is one. The gene calls are TRBV2 and TRBJ2-3; D might be TRBD1 (5 bases). The CDR3 has 14 residues. V was clipped by 8 bases and J by 2 bases, with 14 bases between them. CDR1 and CDR2 (germline): SNHLY, FYNNEI. The CDR3 coding sequence is TGTGCCAGCGGCAGGGTTGGGATCACAGATACGCAGTATTTT. Encoded protein: CASGRVGITDTQYF.

This chain uses TRBV7-3 with TRBJ1-6, with 8 bases matching TRBD1. The germline CDR1 and CDR2 sequences are SGHTA and FQGTGA. CDR3 size: 17 residues. V gave up 5 bases and J gave up 1 base; unmatched junction bases: 7. CDR3 bases: TGTGCCAGCAGCAACGTACAGGGGGTATCCTATAATTCACCCCTCCACTTT. This sequence encodes CASSNVQGVSYNSPLHF.

V gene TRBV6-8 combines with J gene TRBJ2-7; 11 bases fit TRBD1. CDR1 and CDR2 from the germline V gene are MNHGY and SAAAGT. The junction had 4 bases not matched to a gene; V was cut back by 2 bases and J by 4 bases. The CDR3 has 15 amino acids. The CDR3 here is CASSYEGTGGYEQYF. CDR3 DNA: TGTGCCAGCAGTTACGAGGGGACAGGGGGGTACGAGCAGTACTTC.